The next 14 T cell receptor beta chains were all read from a single sample in a study of shared clonotypes between healthy human individuals. Sequencing used immunoSEQ multiplex PCR; TCRdb keeps in-frame clones, though not all of them. The table lists around 2.5 million clones, under 95% of them singletons. Specimen: naive CD4+ T cells from PBMCs. Indicated subset: CD45RA+ positively selected. Receptors were obtained from a man younger than 30 in good health. Some clones in this sample may be carry-over from other donors' samples.

The chain couples TRBV7-2 to TRBJ1-2; D uncertain. The CDR3 contains 14 residues. Germline CDR1 is SGHTA and CDR2 is FQGNSA. Trimming took 1 base from V and 5 from J, leaving 11 bases between them. DNA of the CDR3: TGTGCCAGCAGCTTAGATTTCCAATCATATGGCTACACCTTC. Translating it yields CASSLDFQSYGYTF.

The table lists this clone with a count of one. As DNA, the CDR3 is TGTGCCAGCAGTGAATTTTTTCTATCCGGGGCCAACGTCCTGACTTTC. Amino acid sequence: CASSEFFLSGANVLTF. The chain has TRBV6-1 and TRBJ2-6, with D hard to call. Germline assignment: CDR1 MNHNS and CDR2 SASEGT. The CDR3 loop spans 16 amino acids. Trimming left V 2 bases short and J 4 bases short, with 12 bases between.

The chain couples TRBV28 to TRBJ2-5; D is unresolved. Germline loops: CDR1 MDHEN, CDR2 SYDVKM. The V end lost 3 bases, the J end lost 5 bases, and 7 bases lay between the germline ends. The CDR3 spans 12 residues. CDR3 DNA: TGTGCCAGCAGTTTCACCGGCGAGACCCAGTACTTC. It specifies CASSFTGETQYF.

V and J are TRBV14 and TRBJ1-1, with no clear D. Germline CDR1 reads SGHDN; CDR2 reads FVKESK. The V end was cut by 4 bases, the J end by 0 bases, with 12 bases between. CDR3 length: 15 amino acids. This CDR3 reads CASSPLRSLNTEAFF. In nucleotides, the CDR3 is TGTGCCAGCAGCCCCCTGCGCAGCTTGAACACTGAAGCTTTCTTT. Filled out from reference TRBV14 and TRBJ1-1, the complete variable domain reads EAGVTQFPSHSVIEKGQTVTLRCDPISGHDNLYWYRRVMGKEIKFLLHFVKESKQDESGMPNNRFLAERTGGTYSTLKVQPAELEDSGVYFCASSPLRSLNTEAFFGQGTRLTVV.

The chain links TRBV6-1 to TRBJ1-5, with D maybe TRBD1 (6 bases). Germline loops: CDR1 MNHNS, CDR2 SASEGT. V dropped 0 bases and J dropped 0 bases, with 15 bases sitting between them. This CDR3 comprises 18 residues. The CDR3 reads CASSEALRGGHSNQPQHF. The CDR3 DNA reads as TGTGCCAGCAGTGAAGCCCTTAGGGGGGGCCATAGCAATCAGCCCCAGCATTTT.

This clone was seen only once. The chain has TRBV6-6 and TRBJ2-1; D is unresolved. The CDR3 loop spans 14 amino acids. Trimming cost V 4 bases and J 9 bases, with 16 bases left between them. Germline V gives CDR1 MNHNY, CDR2 SVGAGI (reference sequence). CDR3: CASSSRGPMGEQFF. In DNA form, the CDR3 reads TGTGCCAGCAGTTCCCGTGGTCCTATGGGTGAGCAGTTCTTC.

V and J are TRBV18 and TRBJ2-7, with D hard to call. The ends were cut back, 0 bases at V and 0 bases at J, with 9 bases in the middle. Germline V gene lookup returns CDR1 KGHSH and CDR2 LQKENI. CDR3 length equals 15 residues. CDR3 loop: CASSPPGSASYEQYF. The CDR3 nucleotides are TGTGCCAGCTCACCACCCGGGTCTGCCTCCTACGAGCAGTACTTC.

CDR3 DNA sequence: TGTGCCAGCAGCTTAGATAGCGGGAGACGCTACGAGCAGTACTTC. Translation gives CASSLDSGRRYEQYF. The chain has TRBV7-2 and TRBJ2-7, with TRBD2 matching over 9 bases. Trimming cost V 1 base and J 3 bases; bases outside gene matches: 4. Germline CDR1 and CDR2: SGHTA and FQGNSA. This CDR3 region has 15 residues.

V is TRBV6-6 and J is TRBJ1-2; D ambiguous. Looked up from germline, CDR1 is MNHNY and CDR2 is SVGAGI (reference sequence). The CDR3 is made up of 15 amino acids. V was shortened by 6 bases and J by 2 bases, with 16 bases between the two germline ends. The CDR3 nucleotides read TGTGCCAGCAGACCAGACCCCGGAGAGAACTATGGCTACACCTTC. Protein: CASRPDPGENYGYTF.

This clone appeared a few times. The same CDR3 can be traced to other DNA sequences in this sample. The gene calls are TRBV28 and TRBJ2-6, with D possibly being TRBD1 (6 bases). The CDR3 contains 15 residues. With 5 bases removed from V and 1 base from J, the gap between germline ends came to 9 bases. The germline V gene has CDR1 MDHEN and CDR2 SYDVKM. CDR3 sequence reads: CASSLQGSGANVLTF. Here the CDR3 DNA reads TGTGCCAGCAGTCTGCAGGGGTCTGGGGCCAACGTCCTGACTTTC.

The V gene is TRBV4-2, the J gene TRBJ2-1; D gene ambiguous. The CDR3 is 16 residues long. V shed 4 bases and J shed 5 bases, with 18 bases lying between them. In germline, CDR1 is LGHNA, CDR2 YNFKEQ. This chain's CDR3 is CASSPDGAVPNNEQFF. The CDR3 DNA is TGTGCCAGCAGCCCAGATGGAGCTGTCCCTAACAATGAGCAGTTCTTC.

This clone was detected only once. The chain joins TRBV18 to TRBJ2-2; D gene unclear. The CDR3 extends over 16 amino acids. V lost 0 bases and J lost 1, with 9 bases in between. Germline V gene sequence: CDR1 KGHSH, CDR2 LQKENI. The CDR3 bases are TGTGCCAGCTCACCACCTCGTCCCATGAACACCGGGGAGCTGTTTTTT. It specifies CASSPPRPMNTGELFF.

To note about this clone: This specimen includes other DNA sequences encoding the same CDR3. The gene calls are TRBV7-9 and TRBJ2-3; D gene uncertain. In germline, CDR1 is SEHNR, CDR2 FQNEAQ (reference sequence). Trimming shortened V by 1 base and J by 6 bases, and 5 bases separated the two germline ends. The CDR3 has 12 amino acids. The CDR3 protein is CASSLVADTQYF. CDR3 DNA: TGTGCCAGCAGCTTAGTCGCCGATACGCAGTATTTT.

As to this clone: Because the CDR3's place on the DNA is in doubt, the DNA is left out and the CDR3 is given as listed by TCRdb. This sequence joins TRBV11-2 and TRBJ2-3. The germline CDR1 and CDR2 sequences are SGHAT and FQNNGV. Including both end residues, the CDR3 is 16 amino acids long. The CDR3 reads CASSLFLWERTDTQYF.